This T cell receptor (beta chain) was recorded in a study of blood T cell repertoires in COVID-19. On the study more broadly: Samples came from the United States, Italy and Spain, spanning acute and convalescent COVID-19. From T cells, B-cell-depleted T cells, or PBMCs came the material, which was cDNA or gDNA.

The CDR3 spans 12 residues. Trimming left V 3 bases short and J 2 bases short, with 2 bases between. Per germline, CDR1 SGHDN and CDR2 FVKESK. Some clones are missing from TCRdb's copy, which holds only in-frame ones; the method was immunoSEQ multiplex PCR. The sample shows approximately 280,000 clones, 70% to 90% of them seen only once. This rearrangement joins TRBV14 to TRBJ2-1, with D unresolved. The sequence derives from a woman in her fifties or sixties with acute or convalescent COVID-19. Source material: peripheral blood. The CDR3 bases are TGTGCCAGCAGCCACGCCTACAATGAGCAGTTCTTC. Translated: CASSHAYNEQFF.